A selection of T cell receptor beta chains follows, all from one sample in a study of T cell responses to AZD1222 COVID-19 vaccine. The data were produced by immunoSEQ multiplex PCR, yet TCRdb's version contains in-frame clones alone and is incomplete. The sample has roughly 100,000 clones; roughly nine tenths are singletons. The specimen comprised peripheral blood, sampled 28 days after the second AZD1222 dose. These receptor sequences come from an adult who received the AZD1222 COVID-19 vaccine. CDR3s include the opening cysteine and the closing phenylalanine or tryptophan. Each record gives: V gene, J gene, D gene, clone size, CDR3 DNA, CDR3 protein. D genes are given only for firm matches. A clone size is listed for some rows: how often the clone was seen (once, few, many), or a class if it is expanded.

TRBV6-1,TRBJ1-5,-,medium-sized,TGTGCCAGCAGTCAGGGGTCCTATAGCAATCAGCCCCAGCATTTT,CASSQGSYSNQPQHF
TRBV5-4,TRBJ2-2,-,-,TGTGCCAGCTCCCACCGGGACAAACTAACCGGGGAGCTGTTTTTT,CASSHRDKLTGELFF
TRBV6-5,TRBJ2-7,-,-,TGTGCCAGCAGTCCCCGGGGCGGGTCCTACGAGCAGTACTTC,CASSPRGGSYEQYF
TRBV9,TRBJ2-3,-,-,TGTGCCAGCAGCGTAGAAACCGAACTGAATCGGTATTTT,CASSVETELNRYF
TRBV18,TRBJ1-1,TRBD1,-,TGTGCCAGCTCACGGGACAGGGAGAAAACTGAAGCTTTCTTT,CASSRDREKTEAFF
TRBV28,TRBJ1-3,TRBD1,-,TGTGCCAGCAGTACCTCAGGGGGCGCGGGAAACACCATATATTTT,CASSTSGGAGNTIYF
TRBV19,TRBJ1-1,-,-,TGTGCCAGTAGTATAGGCGCGAACACTGAAGCTTTCTTT,CASSIGANTEAFF
TRBV6-1,TRBJ1-4,TRBD1,-,TGTGCCAGCAGTGAGCTCCGGACAGGGCGCGCCAGACTGTTTTTT,CASSELRTGRARLFF
TRBV15,TRBJ2-7,TRBD2,few,TGTGCCACCAGCCCTAGCGGGACCGCCTCCTACGAGCAGTACTTC,CATSPSGTASYEQYF
TRBV5-6,TRBJ2-2,-,few,TGTGCCAGCAGCCGCTGGGGGCGAAACACCGGGGAGCTGTTTTTT,CASSRWGRNTGELFF
TRBV11-2,TRBJ2-7,TRBD1,-,TGTGCCAGCAGCTGGGGACAGTCCTACGAGCAGTACTTC,CASSWGQSYEQYF
TRBV6-1,TRBJ1-1,-,-,TGTGCCAGCAGTGATTATGGGGGCGCGAGCACTGAAGCTTTCTTT,CASSDYGGASTEAFF
TRBV7-2,TRBJ2-2,-,-,TGTGCCAGCAGCCTATCGAACACCGGGGAGCTGTTTTTT,CASSLSNTGELFF
TRBV28,TRBJ1-6,-,-,TGTGCCAGCTACGGAAGGGGTAATTCACCCCTCCACTTT,CASYGRGNSPLHF
TRBV9,TRBJ1-2,TRBD1,-,TGTGCCAGCAGCGCCCGGGACAGGGGATGGAGCTATGGCTACACCTTC,CASSARDRGWSYGYTF
TRBV19,TRBJ2-7,TRBD2,-,TGTGCCAGTAGTATAGTCACTAGCGGGAGCTACGAGCAGTACTTC,CASSIVTSGSYEQYF
TRBV30,TRBJ1-1,-,few,TGTGCCTGGAGTAACACCCGGGGCCCTGAAGCTTTCTTT,CAWSNTRGPEAFF
TRBV28,TRBJ1-1,-,few,TGTGCCAGCAGCTCCTTCTGGGAGGGAACTGAAGCTTTCTTT,CASSSFWEGTEAFF
TRBV6-5,TRBJ1-1,-,-,TGTGCCAGTAAGCAGGCAGTTGGGGTGAACACTGAAGCTTTCTTT,CASKQAVGVNTEAFF
TRBV5-1,TRBJ2-1,-,few,TGCGCCAGCAGCTTGGGGCTGGCCCAGAACAATGAGCAGTTCTTC,CASSLGLAQNNEQFF
TRBV4-3,TRBJ1-2,-,-,TGCGCCAGCAGCCAAGTCCAGGGGCCTGTCACCTTT,CASSQVQGPVTF
TRBV4-1,TRBJ2-7,TRBD1,-,TGCGCCAGCAGCCAGCGGTTAGGGGGCCCTCAGTACGAGCAGTACTTC,CASSQRLGGPQYEQYF
TRBV5-4,TRBJ2-7,-,few,TGTGCCAGCAGCTTGGCCGTAGTAAACGAGCAGTACTTC,CASSLAVVNEQYF
TRBV7-2,TRBJ2-7,-,-,TGTGCCAGCAGCCAGCGAATAGGACGCCTTCCCGAGCAGTACTTC,CASSQRIGRLPEQYF
TRBV2,TRBJ2-5,TRBD1,-,TGTGCCAGCAGTCCAGACAGGGGGCAAGAGACCCAGTACTTC,CASSPDRGQETQYF
TRBV7-9,TRBJ1-2,-,once,TGTGCCAGCAGCTTAGCGCGCCTCTATGGCTACACCTTC,CASSLARLYGYTF
TRBV7-9,TRBJ2-7,-,-,TGTGCCAGCAGCGCCTGGGACGGATCTTCCTACGAGCAGTACTTC,CASSAWDGSSYEQYF
TRBV2,TRBJ2-1,-,-,TGTGCCAGCATGTTCAACGGGATTGAGAAGCAGTTCTTC,CASMFNGIEKQFF
TRBV24-1,TRBJ1-5,-,-,TGTGCCACCAGTGGGGCAGGGAATCAGCCCCAGCATTTT,CATSGAGNQPQHF
TRBV7-9,TRBJ2-1,TRBD2,once,TGTGCCAGCAGCCACGGACTAGCGGGAGTCCATGAGCAGTTCTTC,CASSHGLAGVHEQFF
TRBV30,TRBJ2-5,TRBD2,-,TGTGCCTGGAGTGTAGTTGCGGGAGTAGAGACCCAGTACTTC,CAWSVVAGVETQYF
TRBV6-2/TRBV6-3,TRBJ2-5,-,once,TGTGCCAGCAGTTACAGGGCGTGGGGAGAGACCCAGTACTTC,CASSYRAWGETQYF
TRBV30,TRBJ1-1,-,once,TGTGCCTGGAGCGGCAGGGCGAACACTGAAGCTTTCTTT,CAWSGRANTEAFF
TRBV9,TRBJ2-3,-,few,TGTGCCAGCAGCGCTAGCGTGGGCACAGATACGCAGTATTTT,CASSASVGTDTQYF
TRBV7-9,TRBJ2-3,-,-,TGTGCCAGCAGCTTAAGTGCGACGCAGGGGCTCACAGATACGCAGTATTTT,CASSLSATQGLTDTQYF
TRBV28,TRBJ2-3,TRBD2,-,TGTGCCAGCAGCCCCCTAGCGGGAGGGGGTACGCAGTATTTT,CASSPLAGGGTQYF
TRBV5-6,TRBJ1-3,-,-,TGTGCCAGCAGCTTAAAAGGGGGAAACACCATATATTTT,CASSLKGGNTIYF
TRBV28,TRBJ1-1,-,-,TGTGCCAGCAGTTTGGGCACTGAAGCTTTCTTT,CASSLGTEAFF
TRBV7-6,TRBJ2-3,-,-,TGTGCCAGCAGCCGGACTGGTGCTAGCACAGATACGCAGTATTTT,CASSRTGASTDTQYF
TRBV2,TRBJ1-1,-,once,TGTGCCACCTCCCCGTCGGGGACTGAAGCTTTCTTT,CATSPSGTEAFF
TRBV28,TRBJ1-1,-,-,TGTGCCAGCAGTTCCTGGCCCCTCCTGGAGGCTTTCTTT,CASSSWPLLEAFF
TRBV6-5,TRBJ1-6,-,-,TGTGCCAGCAGATACGACAGCAATTTTAATTCACCCCTCCACTTT,CASRYDSNFNSPLHF
TRBV5-8,TRBJ2-7,-,-,TGTGCCAGCAGCTTGGGGACAACCTACGAGCAGTACTTC,CASSLGTTYEQYF
TRBV2,TRBJ2-1,TRBD2,-,TGTGCCAGCAGTCCCCAGCGGGGATACAATGAGCAGTTCTTC,CASSPQRGYNEQFF
TRBV19,TRBJ2-1,-,-,TGTGCCAGTAGAAGGGCGGGCTACAATGAGCAGTTCTTC,CASRRAGYNEQFF
TRBV19,TRBJ2-1,TRBD2,few,TGTGCCAGTAAGAGTACTAGCGGGAGGGCTGGTGAGCAGTTCTTC,CASKSTSGRAGEQFF
TRBV6-5,TRBJ1-2,-,-,TGTGCCAGCAGTACAGGGTGGGGTGGCTACACCTTC,CASSTGWGGYTF
TRBV28,TRBJ1-4,TRBD1,-,TGTGCCAGCAGTTTAATACCCGGGACAGGGAACGAAAAACTGTTTTTT,CASSLIPGTGNEKLFF
TRBV21-1,TRBJ2-5,-,-,TGTGCCACCACAATTTCCGAAGAAGAGACCCAGTACTTC,CATTISEEETQYF
TRBV28,TRBJ2-2,-,-,TGTGCCAGCAGTTTCCCGAACACCGGGGAGCTGTTTTTT,CASSFPNTGELFF
TRBV7-9,TRBJ2-2,TRBD2,-,TGTGCCAGCGAGCGGGAGAGGGGCACCGGGGAGCTGTTTTTT,CASERERGTGELFF
TRBV6-4,TRBJ2-1,TRBD2,-,TGTGCCAGCAGTGAGGAACTAGCGGCGTACAATGAGCAGTTCTTC,CASSEELAAYNEQFF
TRBV2,TRBJ2-3,TRBD2,-,TGTGCCAGCAGTGAAAGTGCTGTAGCGGGAGCGGATACGCAGTATTTT,CASSESAVAGADTQYF
TRBV5-1,TRBJ1-6,-,-,TGCGCCAGCAGCTTGGGCGGGAAGGAGAATTCACCCCTCCACTTT,CASSLGGKENSPLHF
TRBV24-1,TRBJ2-3,TRBD1,-,TGTGCCACCTCCCAGATCCCTACAGGGGGATTAGATACGCAGTATTTT,CATSQIPTGGLDTQYF
TRBV7-9,TRBJ2-2,-,-,TGTGCCAGCAGCTTGGGGGGCCCCAACACCGGGGAGCTGTTTTTT,CASSLGGPNTGELFF
TRBV30,TRBJ2-7,TRBD2,-,TGTGCCTGGATTCCCCCTACTAGCGTCGGAGGAGGCAAGCAGTACTTC,CAWIPPTSVGGGKQYF